This T cell receptor (beta chain) is drawn from a study of blood T cell repertoires in COVID-19. Background on the study: T cells, B-cell-depleted T cells, or PBMCs provided the cDNA or gDNA that served as material.

Profiled with immunoSEQ multiplex PCR; TCRdb holds only in-frame clones, not every one. The sample shows 200,000 to 250,000 clones, around 87% of them seen only once. The receptor was derived from a woman in her fifties or sixties with COVID-19, enrolled during active disease. The sequencing input was peripheral blood.

The CDR3 coding sequence is TGTGCCAGCAGTTCAGACAGGGTGAACACTGAAGCTTTCTTT. It yields the protein CASSSDRVNTEAFF. The rearrangement uses TRBV28 and TRBJ1-1; TRBD1 agrees at 7 bases. The V gene's germline CDR1 is MDHEN and CDR2 SYDVKM. V dropped 4 bases and J dropped 0; count of bases not matched to a gene: 2. This CDR3 comprises 14 residues. Full variable domain (outside the CDR3, taken from reference TRBV28 and TRBJ1-1): DVKVTQSSRYLVKRTGEKVFLECVQDMDHENMFWYRQDPGLGLRLIYFSYDVKMKEKGDIPEGYSVSREKKERFSLILESASTNQTSMYLCASSSDRVNTEAFFGQGTRLTVV.